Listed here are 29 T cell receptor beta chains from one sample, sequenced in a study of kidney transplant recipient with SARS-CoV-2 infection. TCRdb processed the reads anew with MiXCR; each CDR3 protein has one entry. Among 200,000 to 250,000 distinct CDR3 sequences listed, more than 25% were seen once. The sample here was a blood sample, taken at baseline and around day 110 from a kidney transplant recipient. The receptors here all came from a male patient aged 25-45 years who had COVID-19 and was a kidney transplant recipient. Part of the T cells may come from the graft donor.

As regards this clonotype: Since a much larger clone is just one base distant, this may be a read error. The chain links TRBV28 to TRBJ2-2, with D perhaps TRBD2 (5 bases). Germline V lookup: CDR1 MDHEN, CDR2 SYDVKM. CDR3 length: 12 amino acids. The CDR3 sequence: CASREVTGELLF. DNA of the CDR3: TGTGCCAGCAGGGAGGTCACCGGGGAGCTGCTTTTT. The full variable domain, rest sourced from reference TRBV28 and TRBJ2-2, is DVKVTQSSRYLVKRTGEKVFLECVQDMDHENMFWYRQDPGLGLRLIYFSYDVKMKEKGDIPEGYSVSREKKERFSLILESASTNQTSMYLCASREVTGELLFGEGSRLTVL.

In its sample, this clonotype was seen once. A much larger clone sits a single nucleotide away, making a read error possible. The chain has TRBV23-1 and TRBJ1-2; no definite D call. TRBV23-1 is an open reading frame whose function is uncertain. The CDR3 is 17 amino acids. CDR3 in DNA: TGCGCCAACAGTTGTCGCTTGCTACGCAGAAAGACCTATGGCTACACCTTC. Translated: CANSCRLLRRKTYGYTF.

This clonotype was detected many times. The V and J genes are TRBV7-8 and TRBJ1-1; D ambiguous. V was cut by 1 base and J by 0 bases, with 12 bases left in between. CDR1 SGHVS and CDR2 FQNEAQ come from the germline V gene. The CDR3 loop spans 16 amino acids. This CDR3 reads CASSLETAYMNTEAFF. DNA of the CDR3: TGTGCCAGCAGCTTAGAAACAGCTTACATGAACACTGAAGCTTTCTTT.

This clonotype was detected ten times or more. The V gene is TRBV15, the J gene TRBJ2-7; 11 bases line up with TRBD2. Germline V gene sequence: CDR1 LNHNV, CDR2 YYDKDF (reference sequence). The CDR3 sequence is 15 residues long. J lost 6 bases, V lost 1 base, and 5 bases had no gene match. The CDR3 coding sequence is TGTGCCACCAGCAGAGGTAGCGGGAGGGGGGCCGAGCAGTACTTC. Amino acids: CATSRGSGRGAEQYF.

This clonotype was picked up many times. CDR3: CASSEAEECRKTYGYTF. CDR3 DNA: TGTGCCAGCAGTGAGGCTGAGGAATGTAGAAAGACCTATGGCTACACCTTC. This rearrangement joins TRBV6-1 to TRBJ1-2; D uncertain. Germline values: CDR1 MNHNS, CDR2 SASEGT. This CDR3 region has 17 residues. V lost 3 bases and J lost 4, with 21 bases in between.

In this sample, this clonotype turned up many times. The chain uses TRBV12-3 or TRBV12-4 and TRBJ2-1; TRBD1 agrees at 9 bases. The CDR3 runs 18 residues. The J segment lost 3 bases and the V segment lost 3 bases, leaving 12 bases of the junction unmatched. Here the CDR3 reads CASSLEGWGQGNYNEQFF. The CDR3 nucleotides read TGTGCCAGCAGTTTGGAGGGTTGGGGACAGGGAAACTACAATGAGCAGTTCTTC.

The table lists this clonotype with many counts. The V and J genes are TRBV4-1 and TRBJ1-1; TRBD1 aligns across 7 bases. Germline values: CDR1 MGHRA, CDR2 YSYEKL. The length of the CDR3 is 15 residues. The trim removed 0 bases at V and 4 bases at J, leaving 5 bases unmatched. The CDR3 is CASSQEVQGTTEAFF. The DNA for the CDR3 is TGCGCCAGCAGCCAAGAGGTACAGGGGACCACTGAAGCTTTCTTT.

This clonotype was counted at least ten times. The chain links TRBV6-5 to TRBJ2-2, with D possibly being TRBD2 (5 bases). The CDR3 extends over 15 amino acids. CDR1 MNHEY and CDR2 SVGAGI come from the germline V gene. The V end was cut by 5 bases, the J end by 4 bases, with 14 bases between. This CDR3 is CASSRSLVSTGELFF. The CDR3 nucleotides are TGTGCCAGCAGTCGTTCACTAGTTTCCACCGGGGAGCTGTTTTTT.

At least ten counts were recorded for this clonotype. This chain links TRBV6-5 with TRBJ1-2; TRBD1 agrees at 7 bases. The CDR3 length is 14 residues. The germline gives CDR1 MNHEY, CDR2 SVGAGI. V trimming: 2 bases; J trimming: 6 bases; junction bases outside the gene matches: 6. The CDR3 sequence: CASSYIDRVDGYTF. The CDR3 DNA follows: TGTGCCAGCAGTTACATCGACAGGGTGGATGGCTACACCTTC.

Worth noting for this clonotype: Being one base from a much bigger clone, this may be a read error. CDR3 residues: CASSAGTGGSPPHF. The CDR3 DNA is TGTGCCAGCAGTGCCGGGACAGGGGGTTCACCCCCCCACTTT. The chain employs TRBV6-5 and TRBJ1-6; 11 bases are shared with TRBD1. The CDR3 contains 14 residues. Germline values: CDR1 MNHEY, CDR2 SVGAGI.

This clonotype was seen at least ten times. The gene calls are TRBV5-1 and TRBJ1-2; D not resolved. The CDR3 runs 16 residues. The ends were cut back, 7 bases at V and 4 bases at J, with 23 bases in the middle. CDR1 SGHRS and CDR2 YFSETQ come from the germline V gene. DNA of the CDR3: TGCGCCAGCCCGGATCCATCGGTTCGAAAGACCTATGGCTACACCTTC. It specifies CASPDPSVRKTYGYTF.

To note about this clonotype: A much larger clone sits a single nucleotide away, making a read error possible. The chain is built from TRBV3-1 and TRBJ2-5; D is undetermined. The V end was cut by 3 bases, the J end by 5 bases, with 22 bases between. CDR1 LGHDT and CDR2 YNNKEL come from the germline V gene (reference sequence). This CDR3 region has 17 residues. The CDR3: CASSQVYPISSSETQYF. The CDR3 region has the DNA TGTGCCAGCAGCCAGGTATATCCCATTTCTTCCTCTGAGACCCAGTACTTC.

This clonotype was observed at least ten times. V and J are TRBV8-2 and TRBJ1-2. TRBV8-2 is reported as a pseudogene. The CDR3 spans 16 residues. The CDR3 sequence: CGSSVSDSRKTYGYTF. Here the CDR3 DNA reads TGTGGCAGTTCAGTAAGTGATAGCCGAAAGACCTATGGCTACACCTTC.

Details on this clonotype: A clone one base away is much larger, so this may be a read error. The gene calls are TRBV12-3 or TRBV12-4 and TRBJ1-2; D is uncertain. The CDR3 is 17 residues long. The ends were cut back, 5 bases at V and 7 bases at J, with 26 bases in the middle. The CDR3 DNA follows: TGTGCCAGCAGTCCATCATCCACAGCAGGAAAGACCTGTGGCTACACCTTC. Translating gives CASSPSSTAGKTCGYTF.

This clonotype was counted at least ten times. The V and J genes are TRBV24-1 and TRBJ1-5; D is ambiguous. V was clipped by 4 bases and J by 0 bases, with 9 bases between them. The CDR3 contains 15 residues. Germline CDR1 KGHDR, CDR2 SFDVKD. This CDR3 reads CATSDHSDSNQPQHF. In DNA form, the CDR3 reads TGTGCCACCAGTGACCACAGTGATAGCAATCAGCCCCAGCATTTT.

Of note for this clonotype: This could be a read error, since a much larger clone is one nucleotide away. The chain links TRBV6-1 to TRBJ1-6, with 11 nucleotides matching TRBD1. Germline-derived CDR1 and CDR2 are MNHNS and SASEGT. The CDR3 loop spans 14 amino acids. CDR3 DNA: TGTGCCAGCAGTGCCGGGACAGGGGGTTCACCCCTCTACTTT. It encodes CASSAGTGGSPLYF.

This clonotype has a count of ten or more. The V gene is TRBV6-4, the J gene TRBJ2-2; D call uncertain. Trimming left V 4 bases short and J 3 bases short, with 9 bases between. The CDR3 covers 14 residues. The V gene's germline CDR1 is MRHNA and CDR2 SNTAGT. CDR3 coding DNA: TGTGCCAGCAGTGGTCAGGCGGACACCGGGGAGCTGTTTTTT. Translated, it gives CASSGQADTGELFF.

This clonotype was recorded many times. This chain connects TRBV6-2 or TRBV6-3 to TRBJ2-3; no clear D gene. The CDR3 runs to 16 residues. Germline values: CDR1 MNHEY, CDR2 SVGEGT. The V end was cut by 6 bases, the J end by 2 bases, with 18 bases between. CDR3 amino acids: CASSPDGGGPTDTQYF. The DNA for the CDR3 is TGTGCCAGCAGCCCGGACGGTGGCGGCCCCACAGATACGCAGTATTTT.

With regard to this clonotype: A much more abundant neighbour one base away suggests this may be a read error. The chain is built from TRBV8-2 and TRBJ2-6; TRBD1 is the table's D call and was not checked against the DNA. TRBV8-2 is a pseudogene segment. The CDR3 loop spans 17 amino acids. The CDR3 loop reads CGKQGRIRQSRANVLTF. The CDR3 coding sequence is TGTGGCAAGCAGGGCAGGATAAGACAAAGTCGGGCCAACGTCCTGACTTTC.

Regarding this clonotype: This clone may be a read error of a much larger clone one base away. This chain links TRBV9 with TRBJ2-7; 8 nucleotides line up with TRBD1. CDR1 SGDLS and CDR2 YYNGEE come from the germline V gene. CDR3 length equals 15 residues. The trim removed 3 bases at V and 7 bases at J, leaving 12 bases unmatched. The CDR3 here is CASSGTGIVPGEQYF. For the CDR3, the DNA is TGTGCCAGCAGCGGGACAGGGATTGTCCCTGGGGAGCAGTACTTC.

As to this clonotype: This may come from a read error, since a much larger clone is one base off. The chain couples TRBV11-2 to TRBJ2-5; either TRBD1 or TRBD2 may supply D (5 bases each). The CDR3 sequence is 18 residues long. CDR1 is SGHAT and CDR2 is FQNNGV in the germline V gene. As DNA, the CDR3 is TGTGCCAGCGGCTTAGTCGGGGATAAACCAGGGCAGGACGGGACCCAGTACTTC. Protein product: CASGLVGDKPGQDGTQYF. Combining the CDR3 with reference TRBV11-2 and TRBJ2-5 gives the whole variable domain EAGVAQSPRYKIIEKRQSVAFWCNPISGHATLYWYQQILGQGPKLLIQFQNNGVVDDSQLPKDRFSAERLKGVDSTLKIQPAKLEDSAVYLCASGLVGDKPGQDGTQYFGPGTRLLVL.

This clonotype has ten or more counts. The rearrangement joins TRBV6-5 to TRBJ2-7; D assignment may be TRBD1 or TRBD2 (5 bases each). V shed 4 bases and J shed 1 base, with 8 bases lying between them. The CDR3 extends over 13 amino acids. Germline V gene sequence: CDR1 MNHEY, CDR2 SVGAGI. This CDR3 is CASSSEGSYEQYF. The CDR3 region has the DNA TGTGCCAGCAGTTCTGAGGGGTCCTACGAGCAGTACTTC.

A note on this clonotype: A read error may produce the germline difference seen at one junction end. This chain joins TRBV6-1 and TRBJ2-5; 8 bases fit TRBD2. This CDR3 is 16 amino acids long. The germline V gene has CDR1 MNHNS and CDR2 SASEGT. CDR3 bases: TGTGCCGGCAGTGAAGCCCCCAGCGGGGGTCGGGAGACCCAGTACTTC. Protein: CAGSEAPSGGRETQYF.

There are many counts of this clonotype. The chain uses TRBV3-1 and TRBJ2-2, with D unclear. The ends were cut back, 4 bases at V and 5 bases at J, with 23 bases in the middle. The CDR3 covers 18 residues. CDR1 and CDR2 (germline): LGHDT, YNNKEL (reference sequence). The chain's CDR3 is CASSRVSPISGLTGELFF. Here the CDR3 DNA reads TGTGCCAGCAGCCGTGTTTCTCCCATTTCAGGCTTGACCGGGGAGCTGTTTTTT.

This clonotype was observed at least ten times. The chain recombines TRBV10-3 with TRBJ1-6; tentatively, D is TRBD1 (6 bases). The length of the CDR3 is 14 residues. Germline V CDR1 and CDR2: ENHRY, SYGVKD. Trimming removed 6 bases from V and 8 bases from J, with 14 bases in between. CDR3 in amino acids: CAISWGRGYSPLHF. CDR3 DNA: TGTGCCATCAGCTGGGGGCGCGGGTATTCACCCCTCCACTTT.

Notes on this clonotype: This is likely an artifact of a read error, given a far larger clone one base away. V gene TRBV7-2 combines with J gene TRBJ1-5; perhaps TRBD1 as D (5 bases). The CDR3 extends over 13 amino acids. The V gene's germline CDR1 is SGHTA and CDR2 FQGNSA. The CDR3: CANSLQGNQPQHF. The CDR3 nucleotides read TGTGCCAACAGCTTACAGGGCAATCAGCCCCAGCATTTT.

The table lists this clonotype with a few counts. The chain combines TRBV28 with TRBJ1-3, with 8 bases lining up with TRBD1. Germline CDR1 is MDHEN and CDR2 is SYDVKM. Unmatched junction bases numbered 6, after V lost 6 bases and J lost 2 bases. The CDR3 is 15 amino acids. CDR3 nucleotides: TGTGCCAGCAGCCCTCAGGACAGGGCTGGAAACACCATATATTTT. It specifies CASSPQDRAGNTIYF.

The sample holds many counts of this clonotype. Here the CDR3 reads CSASQGYEQYF. In DNA form, the CDR3 reads TGCAGTGCTTCGCAGGGATACGAGCAGTACTTC. The chain is built from TRBV20-1 and TRBJ2-7; tentatively, D is TRBD1 (5 bases). In germline, CDR1 is DFQATT, CDR2 SNEGSKA (reference sequence). This CDR3 has 11 amino acids. The V end was cut by 5 bases, the J end by 4 bases, with 9 bases between.

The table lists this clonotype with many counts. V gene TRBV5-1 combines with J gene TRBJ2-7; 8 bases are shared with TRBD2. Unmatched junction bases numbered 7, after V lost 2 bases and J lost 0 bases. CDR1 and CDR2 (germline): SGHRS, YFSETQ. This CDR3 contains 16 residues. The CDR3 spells CASSFGTGGFSYEQYF. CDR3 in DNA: TGCGCCAGCAGCTTTGGGACGGGAGGGTTCTCCTACGAGCAGTACTTC.